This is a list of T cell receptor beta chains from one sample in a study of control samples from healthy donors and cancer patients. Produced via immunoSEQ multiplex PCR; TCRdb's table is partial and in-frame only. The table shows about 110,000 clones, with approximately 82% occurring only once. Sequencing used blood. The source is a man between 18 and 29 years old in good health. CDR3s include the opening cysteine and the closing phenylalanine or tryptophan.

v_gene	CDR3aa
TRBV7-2	CASSSGQGKNEGYTF
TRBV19	CASSMDRNYGYTF
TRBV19	CASSIVGKLDEKLFF
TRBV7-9	CASSKQGGPFF
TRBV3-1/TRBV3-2	CASSREPLSNEQFF
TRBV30	CAWSPGTANSPLHF
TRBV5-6	CASSLGRATDTQYF
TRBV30	CAWSGTGVPNEKLFF
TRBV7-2	CASSLDPGPQHF
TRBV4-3	CASSQDGGFVGETQYF
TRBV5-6	CASSSAGTGGNNEQFF
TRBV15	CATSREVRQPQHF
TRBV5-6	CASSFIGPTDTQYF
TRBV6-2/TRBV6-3	CASSRYSGSTNTGELFF
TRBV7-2	CASSSSGQKNTEAFF
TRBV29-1	CSVEDSGIQYF
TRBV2	CASSVRGSYTDTQYF